What follows are 27 T cell receptor beta chains derived from one specimen sequenced in a study of cytomegalovirus exposure and HLA in healthy donors. The PCR had 60 Vbeta and 13 Jbeta primers. Using immunoSEQ multiplex PCR, the repertoire was profiled, and TCRdb retains in-frame clones only, with some absent. This repertoire shows roughly 200,000 clones, 78% found once; its top ten account for approximately 2.6%. Material: PBMCs. These receptor sequences come from a female donor in good health and CMV-seronegative.

The V gene is TRBV27, the J gene TRBJ1-5; 8 bases match TRBD1. CDR1 MNHEY and CDR2 SMNVEV come from the germline V gene (reference sequence). Trimming cost V 2 bases and J 3 bases; bases outside gene matches: 3. The CDR3 is made up of 15 amino acids. As DNA, the CDR3 is TGTGCCAGCAGTTTAGGACAGGGCTTCAATCAGCCCCAGCATTTT. Its translation is CASSLGQGFNQPQHF.

The chain joins TRBV7-2 to TRBJ2-7; 7 nucleotides agree with TRBD2. Unmatched junction bases numbered 5, after V lost 1 base and J lost 2 bases. CDR3 length: 15 amino acids. The germline gives CDR1 SGHTA, CDR2 FQGNSA. The CDR3 bases are TGTGCCAGCAGCTTAGTTTTCGGGGGGACCTACGAGCAGTACTTC. This encodes CASSLVFGGTYEQYF.

This clone was seen a few times. CDR3 in amino acids: CASSIHGHSSTDTQYF. The DNA for the CDR3 is TGTGCCAGTAGTATACATGGACACTCTAGCACAGATACGCAGTATTTT. This chain joins TRBV19 and TRBJ2-3; tentative D call: TRBD1 (5 bases). There are 16 residues in the CDR3. The V and J ends lost 2 bases and 0 bases respectively, with 12 bases between them. Germline V CDR1 and CDR2: LNHDA, SQIVND (reference sequence).

The J gene is TRBJ2-5, the V gene TRBV6-1; D gene uncertain. Matching the DNA end better, TRBJ2-7 makes the J call doubtful. This CDR3 spans 11 amino acids. Germline V gene data show CDR1 as MNHNS and CDR2 as SASEGT. CDR3 sequence (DNA): TGTGCCAGCAGTGAGCCCCACGAGCAGTACTTC. It translates to CASSEPHEQYF.

The V and J genes are TRBV5-1 and TRBJ1-1; 9 nucleotides match TRBD1. The CDR3 is 16 amino acids. Germline trimming cut 4 bases from V and 0 bases from J; bases unmatched to any gene: 7. Germline CDR1 and CDR2: SGHRS and YFSETQ. The CDR3 loop is CASSTGTGTMNTEAFF. CDR3 DNA: TGCGCCAGCAGCACCGGGACAGGGACCATGAACACTGAAGCTTTCTTT. Based on the CDR3 plus reference TRBV5-1 and TRBJ1-1, the full variable domain is KAGVTQTPRYLIKTRGQQVTLSCSPISGHRSVSWYQQTPGQGLQFLFEYFSETQRNKGNFPGRFSGRQFSNSRSEMNVSTLELGDSALYLCASSTGTGTMNTEAFFGQGTRLTVV.

The V call is TRBV15, the J call TRBJ2-7, with TRBD1 as a possible D gene (6 bases). This CDR3 is built from 15 residues. V lost 3 bases and J lost 0, with 12 bases in between. Germline CDR1 and CDR2: LNHNV and YYDKDF (reference sequence). Here the CDR3 DNA reads TGTGCCACCAGCAGTGCAACAGGGAGCTCCTACGAGCAGTACTTC. Translating it yields CATSSATGSSYEQYF.

This clone was seen just once. The chain combines TRBV6-5 with TRBJ2-7, with 7 bases identical to TRBD1. V lost 2 bases to trimming and J lost 4 bases; unmatched junction nucleotides: 8. The germline gives CDR1 MNHEY, CDR2 SVGAGI. This CDR3 contains 15 residues. CDR3 protein: CASSYGGAGGYEQYF. The CDR3 bases are TGTGCCAGCAGTTACGGTGGGGCAGGGGGATACGAGCAGTACTTC.

This rearrangement joins TRBV4-1 to TRBJ2-2; perhaps TRBD1 as D (6 bases). CDR1 and CDR2 from the germline V gene are MGHRA and YSYEKL. V lost 0 bases, J lost 6 bases, and 20 bases lay in between. CDR3 length: 18 residues. The CDR3 DNA reads TGCGCCAGCAGCCAAGATAGGATAGTCGGGACAAATGCCGGGGAGCTGTTTTTT. It codes for CASSQDRIVGTNAGELFF.

This rearrangement joins TRBV21-1 to TRBJ1-2; the table names TRBD1, a call not compared with the DNA. TRBV21-1 is a listed pseudogene. The CDR3 loop spans 18 amino acids. The CDR3 sequence is CASSKVPSPGGPHYGYTF. The CDR3 coding sequence is TGTGCCAGCAGCAAAGTCCCCTCTCCAGGGGGACCTCACTATGGCTACACCTTC.

This clone was seen a few times. The CDR3 nucleotides are TGCGCCAGCAGCGAGGGACATAACTCTGGGGCCAACGTCCTGACTTTC. Its protein product is CASSEGHNSGANVLTF. The V and J genes are TRBV5-1 and TRBJ2-6; D is possibly TRBD1 (6 bases). The CDR3 runs 16 residues. Germline V gene sequence: CDR1 SGHRS, CDR2 YFSETQ. Trimming stripped 4 bases from V and 0 bases from J, with 11 bases between.

This clone was counted between two and nine times. V gene TRBV19 combines with J gene TRBJ2-7, with D unresolved. Deletions cut 1 base from V and 4 bases from J, with 8 bases between. This CDR3 is 13 amino acids long. Germline lookup yields CDR1 LNHDA and CDR2 SQIVND (reference sequence). The CDR3 DNA sequence: TGTGCCAGTAGTATAGGAGCGAATTACGAGCAGTACTTC. It is translated as CASSIGANYEQYF.

The sample holds a few counts of this clone. This chain connects TRBV7-9 to TRBJ2-3, with 8 bases that match TRBD2. The CDR3 has 17 residues. CDR1 and CDR2 (germline): SEHNR, FQNEAQ (reference sequence). V shed 7 bases and J 9 bases; nucleotides not matched to a gene: 21. CDR3 in amino acids: CASTSLGGRGVFMTQYF. The CDR3 DNA is TGTGCCAGCACCTCCTTGGGAGGGCGGGGGGTCTTTATGACGCAGTATTTT.

This clone was recorded once. V usage is TRBV6-1 and J usage is TRBJ2-1, with a tentative D call TRBD2 (7 bases). Trimming removed 3 bases at V and 5 bases at J, with 17 bases between. The germline CDR1 and CDR2 sequences are MNHNS and SASEGT. The CDR3 consists of 16 residues. The CDR3 sequence is CASSEGGAPLHNEQFF. Written as DNA, the CDR3 is TGTGCCAGCAGTGAGGGGGGGGCTCCACTTCACAATGAGCAGTTCTTC.

This clone showed up just a few times. This rearrangement joins TRBV27 to TRBJ2-5; TRBD2 aligns across 9 bases. CDR1 and CDR2 from the germline V gene are MNHEY and SMNVEV (reference sequence). The CDR3 runs to 14 residues. The V gene end was trimmed by 7 bases and the J gene end by 3 bases; junction bases not matched to a gene: 6. CDR3 DNA: TGTGCCAGCACCACCCCTAGCGGGGAAGAGACCCAGTACTTC. Residues: CASTTPSGEETQYF.

The table lists this clone with a few counts. The J gene is TRBJ2-1, the V gene TRBV19, with 12 nucleotides matching TRBD2. The V and J ends lost 3 bases and 9 bases, in that order; junction bases with no gene match: 9. The CDR3 has 16 amino acids. CDR1 is LNHDA, CDR2 SQIVND, per germline (reference sequence). The CDR3 nucleotides read TGTGCCAGTAGTATGAGGCTAGCGGGAGGGCCGAGTGAGCAGTTCTTC. Encoded protein: CASSMRLAGGPSEQFF. Looking up the rest from reference TRBV19 and TRBJ2-1 gives the full variable domain: DGGITQSPKYLFRKEGQNVTLSCEQNLNHDAMYWYRQDPGQGLRLIYYSQIVNDFQKGDIAEGYSVSREKKESFPLTVTSAQKNPTAFYLCASSMRLAGGPSEQFFGPGTRLTVL.

The chain links TRBV7-9 to TRBJ2-7; TRBD2 aligns across 10 bases. The CDR3 has 15 residues. Losses at the gene ends were 4 bases for V and 5 bases for J; bases not matched to a gene: 8. Germline V gene sequence: CDR1 SEHNR, CDR2 FQNEAQ (reference sequence). DNA of the CDR3: TGTGCCAGCAGCTATAGCTCCCTAGCGGGGGACGAGCAGTACTTC. This translates into CASSYSSLAGDEQYF.

The chain couples TRBV28 to TRBJ2-7; TRBD2 matches at 12 bases. Germline V gene sequence: CDR1 MDHEN, CDR2 SYDVKM. The CDR3 loop spans 20 amino acids. Trimming removed 5 bases from V and 5 bases from J; junction bases left unmatched: 22. The CDR3 DNA reads TGTGCCAGCAGTCGCTTCGCCCTAGCGGGGGGGGGTCCCCAAACGCACGAGCAGTACTTC. Amino acids: CASSRFALAGGGPQTHEQYF.

DNA of the CDR3: TGTGCCAGTAGTATTAGTCTTGATCAGCCCCAGCATTTT. Translating it yields CASSISLDQPQHF. The chain couples TRBV19 to TRBJ1-5; D unresolved. Per germline, CDR1 LNHDA and CDR2 SQIVND (reference sequence). V lost 3 bases and J lost 5, with 8 bases in between. CDR3 size: 13 residues.

The chain employs TRBV7-6 and TRBJ2-7, with D possibly TRBD2 on 5 matching bases. From germline, CDR1 is SGHVS and CDR2 FNYEAQ. The V end was cut by 3 bases, the J end by 5 bases, with 11 bases between. The CDR3 is 13 amino acids. CDR3 coding DNA: TGTGCCAGCAGCTTCGAGGGAGCCCACGAGCAGTACTTC. It encodes CASSFEGAHEQYF.

The chain uses TRBV27 and TRBJ1-1, with 8 bases identical to TRBD1. Losses at the gene ends were 9 bases for V and 0 bases for J; bases not matched to a gene: 6. Germline V lookup: CDR1 MNHEY, CDR2 SMNVEV (reference sequence). The CDR3 covers 14 residues. The CDR3 region has the DNA TGTGCCAGTAGGTGGGACAGGATGAACACTGAAGCTTTCTTT. This translates into CASRWDRMNTEAFF.

This chain joins TRBV7-8 and TRBJ1-4, with D possibly being TRBD1 (6 bases). Between the trimmed V and J ends, which lost 5 bases and 7 bases, there was a span of 26 bases. The germline V gene has CDR1 SGHVS and CDR2 FQNEAQ. This CDR3 has 18 amino acids. For the CDR3, the DNA is TGTGCCAGCAGCCTGGGACATAACTCGGAAACGTCGGGTGAAAAACTGTTTTTT. Protein: CASSLGHNSETSGEKLFF.

In this sample, this clone turned up a few times. The chain couples TRBV27 to TRBJ2-7; 9 bases are shared with TRBD2. CDR1 is MNHEY, CDR2 SMNVEV, per germline (reference sequence). The ends lost 1 base at V and 5 bases at J; junction bases unmatched: 12. The CDR3 is 17 residues long. CDR3 sequence (DNA): TGTGCCAGCAGTTTATGGGGCCTCGCGGGGGGGTTCAACGAGCAGTACTTC. Its protein product is CASSLWGLAGGFNEQYF.

V gene TRBV5-4 combines with J gene TRBJ1-3, with TRBD1 matching 8 bases. The CDR3 consists of 16 residues. From germline, CDR1 is SGHNT and CDR2 YYREEE (reference sequence). J lost 4 bases, V lost 1 base, and 7 bases had no gene match. CDR3 nucleotides: TGTGCCAGCAGCTTGCGGACAGGGATGAGGGGAAACACCATATATTTT. Translation: CASSLRTGMRGNTIYF.

V usage is TRBV7-9 and J usage is TRBJ2-1; TRBD2 matches at 7 bases. The CDR3 totals 13 residues. The J segment lost 4 bases and the V segment lost 11 bases, leaving 8 bases of the junction unmatched. CDR1 SEHNR and CDR2 FQNEAQ come from the germline V gene (reference sequence). CDR3 sequence reads: CAGDLAAYNEQFF. CDR3 nucleotide sequence: TGTGCCGGAGACCTAGCGGCGTACAATGAGCAGTTCTTC.

Notes on this clone: An end of the junction does not agree with germline; a read error may underlie this. The sample has other DNA sequences that encode this CDR3 too. V and J are TRBV29-1 and TRBJ2-2; 10 bases are a match to TRBD2. Germline assignment: CDR1 SQVTM and CDR2 ANQGSEA. This CDR3 region has 15 residues. The CDR3: CSVKTSGGAAGELFF. DNA of the CDR3: TGCAGCGTTAAAACGAGCGGGGGGGCCGCGGGGGAACTGTTTTTT.

V is TRBV13 and J is TRBJ2-3; 10 nucleotides match TRBD2. V lost 1 base and J lost 1; bases outside the gene matches: 5. Germline V CDR1 and CDR2: PRHDT, FYEKMQ (reference sequence). The CDR3 consists of 17 residues. For the CDR3, the DNA is TGTGCCAGCAGCTTAGAGATGAGCGGGAGGGGCACAGATACGCAGTATTTT. Its translation: CASSLEMSGRGTDTQYF.

The rearrangement uses TRBV5-1 and TRBJ2-2; D is perhaps TRBD2 (7 bases). CDR3 length: 16 residues. Trimming took off 4 bases at V and 2 bases at J, with 15 bases between the two ends. Looked up from germline, CDR1 is SGHRS and CDR2 is YFSETQ. CDR3 nucleotide sequence: TGCGCCAGCAGCACGGCGGCGGGGGCCAACACCGGGGAGCTGTTTTTT. It is translated as CASSTAAGANTGELFF.